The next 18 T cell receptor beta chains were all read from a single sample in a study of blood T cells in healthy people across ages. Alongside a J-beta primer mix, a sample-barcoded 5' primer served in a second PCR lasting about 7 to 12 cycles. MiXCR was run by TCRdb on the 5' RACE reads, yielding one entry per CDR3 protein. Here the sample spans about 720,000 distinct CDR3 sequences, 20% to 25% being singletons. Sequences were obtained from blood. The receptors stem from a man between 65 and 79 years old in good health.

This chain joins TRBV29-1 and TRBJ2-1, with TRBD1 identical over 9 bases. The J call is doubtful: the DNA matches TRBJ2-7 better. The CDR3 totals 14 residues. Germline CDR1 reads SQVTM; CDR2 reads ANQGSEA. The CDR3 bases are TGCAGCGTGGCCGGGACAGGGACTTCCTACGAGCAGTACTTC. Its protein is CSVAGTGTSYEQYF.

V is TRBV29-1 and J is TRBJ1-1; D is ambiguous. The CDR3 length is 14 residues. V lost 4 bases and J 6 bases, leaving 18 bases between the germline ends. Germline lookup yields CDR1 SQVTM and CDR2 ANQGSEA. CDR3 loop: CSVGLRSGLAEAFF. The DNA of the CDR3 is TGCAGCGTTGGCTTGAGGTCGGGGTTAGCTGAAGCTTTCTTT.

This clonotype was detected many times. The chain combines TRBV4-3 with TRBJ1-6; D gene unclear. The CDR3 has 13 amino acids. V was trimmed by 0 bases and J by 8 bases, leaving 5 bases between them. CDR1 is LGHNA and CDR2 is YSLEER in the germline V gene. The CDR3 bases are TGCGCCAGCAGCCAAGAAAGAGATTCACCCCTCCACTTT. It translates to CASSQERDSPLHF.

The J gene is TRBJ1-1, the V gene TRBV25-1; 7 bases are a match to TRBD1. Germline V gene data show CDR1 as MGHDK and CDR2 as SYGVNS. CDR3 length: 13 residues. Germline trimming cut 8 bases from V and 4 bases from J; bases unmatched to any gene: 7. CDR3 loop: CASAVTGTTEAFF. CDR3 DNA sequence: TGTGCCAGCGCCGTGACAGGGACCACTGAAGCTTTCTTT.

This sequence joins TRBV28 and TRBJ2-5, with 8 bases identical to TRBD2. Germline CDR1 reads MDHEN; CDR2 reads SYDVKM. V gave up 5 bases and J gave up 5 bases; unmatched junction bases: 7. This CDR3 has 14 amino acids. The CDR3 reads CASSKPGLAETQYF. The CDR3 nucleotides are TGTGCCAGCAGTAAACCCGGACTAGCCGAGACCCAGTACTTC.

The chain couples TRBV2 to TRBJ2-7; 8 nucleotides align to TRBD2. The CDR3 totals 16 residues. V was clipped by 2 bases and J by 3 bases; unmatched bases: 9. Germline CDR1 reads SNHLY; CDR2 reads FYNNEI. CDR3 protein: CASSESSGGSYYEQYF. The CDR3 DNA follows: TGTGCCAGCAGTGAATCGAGCGGGGGTTCCTACTACGAGCAGTACTTC. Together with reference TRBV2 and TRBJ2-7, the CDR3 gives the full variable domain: EPEVTQTPSHQVTQMGQEVILRCVPISNHLYFYWYRQILGQKVEFLVSFYNNEISEKSEIFDDQFSVERPDGSNFTLKIRSTKLEDSAMYFCASSESSGGSYYEQYFGPGTRLTVT.

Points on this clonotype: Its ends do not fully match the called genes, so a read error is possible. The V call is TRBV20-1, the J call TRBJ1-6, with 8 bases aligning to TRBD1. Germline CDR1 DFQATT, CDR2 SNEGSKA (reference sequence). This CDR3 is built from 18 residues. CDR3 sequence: CSARDPSQGALYNSPLHF. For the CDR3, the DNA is TGCAGCGCTAGAGATCCCAGCCAGGGGGCCCTATATAATTCACCCCTCCACTTT.

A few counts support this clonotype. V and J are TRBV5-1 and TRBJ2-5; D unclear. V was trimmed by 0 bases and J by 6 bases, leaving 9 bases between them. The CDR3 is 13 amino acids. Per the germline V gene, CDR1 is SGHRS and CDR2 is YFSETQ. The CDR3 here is CASSLGGDQTQYF. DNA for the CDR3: TGCGCCAGCAGCTTGGGAGGCGATCAGACCCAGTACTTC.

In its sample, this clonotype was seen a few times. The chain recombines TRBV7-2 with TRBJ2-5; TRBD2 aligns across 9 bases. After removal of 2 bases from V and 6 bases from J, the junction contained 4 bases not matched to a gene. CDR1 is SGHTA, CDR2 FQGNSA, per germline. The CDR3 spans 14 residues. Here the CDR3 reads CASSLTLAGQTQYF. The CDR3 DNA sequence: TGTGCCAGCAGCTTAACACTAGCGGGCCAGACCCAGTACTTC.

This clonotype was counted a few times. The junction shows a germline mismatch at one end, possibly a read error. This CDR3 is CAGSSSSRETQYF. The CDR3 DNA reads TGTGCCGGCAGTTCTAGCTCGCGGGAGACCCAGTACTTC. The V gene is TRBV12-3 or TRBV12-4, the J gene TRBJ2-5, with a weak D call TRBD2 (5 bases). CDR3 length: 13 residues.

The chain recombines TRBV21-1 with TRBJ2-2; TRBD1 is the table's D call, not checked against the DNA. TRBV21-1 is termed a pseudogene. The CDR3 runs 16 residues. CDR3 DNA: TGTGCCAGCAGCGAGTTGACAGGGGAGAACACCGGGGAGCTGTTTTTT. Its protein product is CASSELTGENTGELFF.

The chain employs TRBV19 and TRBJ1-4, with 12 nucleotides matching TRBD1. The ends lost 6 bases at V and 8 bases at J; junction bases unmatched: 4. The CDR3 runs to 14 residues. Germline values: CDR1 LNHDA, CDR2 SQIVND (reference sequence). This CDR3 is CASRGQGANEKLFF. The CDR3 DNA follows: TGTGCCAGTAGGGGACAGGGGGCAAACGAAAAACTGTTTTTT.

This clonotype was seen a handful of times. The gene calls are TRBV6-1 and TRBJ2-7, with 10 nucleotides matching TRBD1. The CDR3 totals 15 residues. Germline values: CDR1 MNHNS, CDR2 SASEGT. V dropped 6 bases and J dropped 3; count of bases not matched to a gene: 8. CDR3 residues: CASSPDRGPNYEQYV. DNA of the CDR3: TGTGCCAGCAGCCCAGACAGGGGGCCAAACTACGAGCAGTACGTC.

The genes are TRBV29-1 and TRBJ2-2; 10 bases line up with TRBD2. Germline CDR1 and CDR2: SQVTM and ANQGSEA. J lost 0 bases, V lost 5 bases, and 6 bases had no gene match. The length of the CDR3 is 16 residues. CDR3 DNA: TGCAGCGTTAGGGCTAGCGGGGGCCCGAACACCGGGGAGCTGTTTTTT. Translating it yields CSVRASGGPNTGELFF.

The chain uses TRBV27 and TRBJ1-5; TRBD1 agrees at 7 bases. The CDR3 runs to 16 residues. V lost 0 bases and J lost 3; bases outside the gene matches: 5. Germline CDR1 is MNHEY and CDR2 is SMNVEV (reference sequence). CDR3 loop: CASSLSAGGVNQPQHF. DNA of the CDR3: TGTGCCAGCAGTTTATCGGCAGGGGGAGTCAATCAGCCCCAGCATTTT.

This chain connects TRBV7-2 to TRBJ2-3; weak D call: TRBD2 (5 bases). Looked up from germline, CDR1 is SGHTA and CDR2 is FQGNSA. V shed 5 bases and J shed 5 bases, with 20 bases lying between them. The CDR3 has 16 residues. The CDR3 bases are TGTGCCAGCAGCCCGGGATTTGCCCCCCCAAAAGATACGCAGTATTTT. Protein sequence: CASSPGFAPPKDTQYF.

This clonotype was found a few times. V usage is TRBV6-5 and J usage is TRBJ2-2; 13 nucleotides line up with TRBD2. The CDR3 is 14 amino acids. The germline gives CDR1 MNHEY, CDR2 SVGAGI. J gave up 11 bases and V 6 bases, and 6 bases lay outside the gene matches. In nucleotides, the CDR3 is TGTGCCAGCAGGGGACTAGCGGGGACGACTGAGCTGTTTTTT. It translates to CASRGLAGTTELFF.

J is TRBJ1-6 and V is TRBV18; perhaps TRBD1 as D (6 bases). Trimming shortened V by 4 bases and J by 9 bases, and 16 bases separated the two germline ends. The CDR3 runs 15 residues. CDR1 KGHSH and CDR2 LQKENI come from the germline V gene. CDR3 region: CASSLSTGISSPLHF. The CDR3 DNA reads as TGTGCCAGCTCACTCTCAACAGGGATCAGTTCACCCCTCCACTTT.